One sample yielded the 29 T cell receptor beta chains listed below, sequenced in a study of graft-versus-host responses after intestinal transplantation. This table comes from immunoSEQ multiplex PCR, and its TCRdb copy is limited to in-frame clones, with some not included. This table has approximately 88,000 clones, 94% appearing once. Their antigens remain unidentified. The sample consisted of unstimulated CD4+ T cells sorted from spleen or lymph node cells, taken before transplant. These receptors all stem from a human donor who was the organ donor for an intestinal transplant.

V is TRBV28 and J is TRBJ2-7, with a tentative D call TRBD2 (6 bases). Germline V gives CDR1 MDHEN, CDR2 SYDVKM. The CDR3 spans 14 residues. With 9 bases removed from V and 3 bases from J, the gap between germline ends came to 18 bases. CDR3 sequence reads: CASARPGGNYEQYF. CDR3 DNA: TGTGCCAGTGCGAGGCCAGGAGGGAACTACGAGCAGTACTTC.

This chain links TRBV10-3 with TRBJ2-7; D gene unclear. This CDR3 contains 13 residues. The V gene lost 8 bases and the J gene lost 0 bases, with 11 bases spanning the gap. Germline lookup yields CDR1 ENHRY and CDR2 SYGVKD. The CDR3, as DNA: TGTGCCATCTCAGGCTTTAGCTCCTACGAGCAGTACTTC. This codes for CAISGFSSYEQYF.

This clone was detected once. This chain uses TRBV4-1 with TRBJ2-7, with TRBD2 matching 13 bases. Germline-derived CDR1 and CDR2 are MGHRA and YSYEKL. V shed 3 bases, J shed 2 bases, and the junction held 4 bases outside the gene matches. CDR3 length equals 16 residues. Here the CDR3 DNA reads TGCGCCAGCAGCCAGACGGGACTAGCGGGGACCTACGAGCAGTACTTC. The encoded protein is CASSQTGLAGTYEQYF.

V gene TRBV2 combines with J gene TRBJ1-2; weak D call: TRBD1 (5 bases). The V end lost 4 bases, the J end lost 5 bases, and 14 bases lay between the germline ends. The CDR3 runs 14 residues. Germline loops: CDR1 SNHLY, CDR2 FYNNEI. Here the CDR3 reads CASSGQGPSYGYTF. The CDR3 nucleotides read TGTGCCAGCAGTGGGCAGGGCCCGAGTTATGGCTACACCTTC. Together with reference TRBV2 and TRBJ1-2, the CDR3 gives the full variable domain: EPEVTQTPSHQVTQMGQEVILRCVPISNHLYFYWYRQILGQKVEFLVSFYNNEISEKSEIFDDQFSVERPDGSNFTLKIRSTKLEDSAMYFCASSGQGPSYGYTFGSGTRLTVV.

CDR3 region: CASKRTGSGYTF. DNA of the CDR3: TGTGCCAGCAAAAGGACAGGGAGTGGCTACACCTTC. The rearrangement uses TRBV6-1 and TRBJ1-2, with 8 positions matching TRBD1. Germline assignment: CDR1 MNHNS and CDR2 SASEGT. J gave up 7 bases and V 7 bases, and 5 bases lay outside the gene matches. This CDR3 region has 12 residues.

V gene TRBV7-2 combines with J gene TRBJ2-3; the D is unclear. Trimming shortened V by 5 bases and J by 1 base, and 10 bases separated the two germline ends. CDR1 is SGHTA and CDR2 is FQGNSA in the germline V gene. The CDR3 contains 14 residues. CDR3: CASSPQSGTDTQYF. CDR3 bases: TGTGCCAGCAGCCCACAGAGCGGCACAGATACGCAGTATTTT.

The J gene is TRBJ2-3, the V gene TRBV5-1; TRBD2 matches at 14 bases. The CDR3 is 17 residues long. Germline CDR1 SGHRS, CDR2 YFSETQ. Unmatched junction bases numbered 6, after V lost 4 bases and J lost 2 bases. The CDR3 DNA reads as TGCGCCAGCAGCCCAATGGGACTAGCGGGGGTCACAGATACGCAGTATTTT. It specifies CASSPMGLAGVTDTQYF.

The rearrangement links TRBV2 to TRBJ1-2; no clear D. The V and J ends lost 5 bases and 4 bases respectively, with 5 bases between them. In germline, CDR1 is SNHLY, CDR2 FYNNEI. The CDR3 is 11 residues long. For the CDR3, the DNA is TGTGCCAGCAGTTACAGCTATGGCTACACCTTC. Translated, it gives CASSYSYGYTF. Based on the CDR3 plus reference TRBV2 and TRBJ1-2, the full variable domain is EPEVTQTPSHQVTQMGQEVILRCVPISNHLYFYWYRQILGQKVEFLVSFYNNEISEKSEIFDDQFSVERPDGSNFTLKIRSTKLEDSAMYFCASSYSYGYTFGSGTRLTVV.

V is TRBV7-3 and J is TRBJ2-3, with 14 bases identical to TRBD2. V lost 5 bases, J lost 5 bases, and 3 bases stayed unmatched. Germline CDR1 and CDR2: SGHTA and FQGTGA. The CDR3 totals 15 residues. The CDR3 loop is CASSRTSGGQDTQYF. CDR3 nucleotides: TGTGCCAGCAGCCGGACTAGCGGGGGGCAAGATACGCAGTATTTT.

The CDR3 spells CATRGGSWTEAFF. The CDR3 nucleotides read TGTGCCACCCGAGGGGGGAGTTGGACTGAAGCTTTCTTT. This chain links TRBV6-5 with TRBJ1-1; tentative D call: TRBD1 (6 bases). Germline V gene lookup returns CDR1 MNHEY and CDR2 SVGAGI. The CDR3 extends over 13 amino acids. Trimming shortened V by 10 bases and J by 5 bases, and 17 bases separated the two germline ends.

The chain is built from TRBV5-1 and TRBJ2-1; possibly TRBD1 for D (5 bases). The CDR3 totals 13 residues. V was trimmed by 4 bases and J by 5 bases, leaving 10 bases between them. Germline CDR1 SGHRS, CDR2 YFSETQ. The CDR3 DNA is TGCGCCAGCAGCCCAGGGAACGACAATGAGCAGTTCTTC. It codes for CASSPGNDNEQFF.

In DNA, the CDR3 is TGTGCCAGCAGTAATCCGAACGTGAATTCACCCCTCCACTTT. As protein: CASSNPNVNSPLHF. The chain employs TRBV14 and TRBJ1-6, with no clear D. Germline-derived CDR1 and CDR2 are SGHDN and FVKESK. This CDR3 spans 14 amino acids. Trimming left V 6 bases short and J 7 bases short, with 13 bases between.

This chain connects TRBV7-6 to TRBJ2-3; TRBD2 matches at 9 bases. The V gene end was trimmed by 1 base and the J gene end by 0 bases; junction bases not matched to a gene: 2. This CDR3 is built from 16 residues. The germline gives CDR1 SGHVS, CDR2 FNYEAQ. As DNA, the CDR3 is TGTGCCAGCAGCTTAGAGCTAGCGGGGAGCACAGATACGCAGTATTTT. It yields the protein CASSLELAGSTDTQYF.

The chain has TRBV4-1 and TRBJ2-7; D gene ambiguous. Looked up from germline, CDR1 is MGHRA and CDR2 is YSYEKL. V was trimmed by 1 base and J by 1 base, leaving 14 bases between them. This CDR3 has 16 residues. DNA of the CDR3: TGCGCCAGCAGCCAAGGGTCGGGCCAAGGGTCCTACGAGCAGTACTTC. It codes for CASSQGSGQGSYEQYF.

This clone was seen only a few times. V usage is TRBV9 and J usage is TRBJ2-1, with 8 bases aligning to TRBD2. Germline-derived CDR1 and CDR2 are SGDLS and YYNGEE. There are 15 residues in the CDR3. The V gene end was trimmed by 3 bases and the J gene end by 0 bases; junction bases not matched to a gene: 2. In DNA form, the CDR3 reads TGTGCCAGCAGCGCGACTAGCGCCTCCTACAATGAGCAGTTCTTC. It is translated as CASSATSASYNEQFF.

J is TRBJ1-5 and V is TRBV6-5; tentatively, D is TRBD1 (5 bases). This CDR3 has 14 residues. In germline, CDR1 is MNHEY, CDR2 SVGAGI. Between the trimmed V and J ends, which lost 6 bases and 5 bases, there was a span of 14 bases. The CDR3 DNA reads TGTGCCAGCAGGCCACGGGACGGTTATCAGCCCCAGCATTTT. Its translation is CASRPRDGYQPQHF.

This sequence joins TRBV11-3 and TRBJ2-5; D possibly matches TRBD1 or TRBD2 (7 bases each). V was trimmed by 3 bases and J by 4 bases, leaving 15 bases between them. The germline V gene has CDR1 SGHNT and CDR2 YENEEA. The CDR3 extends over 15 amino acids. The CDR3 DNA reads TGTGCCAGCAGCTTGCAGGGGGGGCCTGTAGAGACCCAGTACTTC. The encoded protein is CASSLQGGPVETQYF.

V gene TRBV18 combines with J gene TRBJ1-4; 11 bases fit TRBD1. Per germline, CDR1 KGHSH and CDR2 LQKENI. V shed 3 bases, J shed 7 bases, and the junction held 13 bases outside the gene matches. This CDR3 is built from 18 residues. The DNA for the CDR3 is TGTGCCAGCTCACCCGGACAGGGGGCCCCTCTGAGCGGTGAAAAACTGTTTTTT. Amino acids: CASSPGQGAPLSGEKLFF.

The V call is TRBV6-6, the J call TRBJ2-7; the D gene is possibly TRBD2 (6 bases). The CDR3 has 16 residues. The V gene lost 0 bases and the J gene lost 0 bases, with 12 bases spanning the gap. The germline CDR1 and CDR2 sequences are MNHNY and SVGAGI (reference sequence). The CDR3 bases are TGTGCCAGCAGTTACTCGGGTGGGGGGAGCTCCTACGAGCAGTACTTC. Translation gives CASSYSGGGSSYEQYF.

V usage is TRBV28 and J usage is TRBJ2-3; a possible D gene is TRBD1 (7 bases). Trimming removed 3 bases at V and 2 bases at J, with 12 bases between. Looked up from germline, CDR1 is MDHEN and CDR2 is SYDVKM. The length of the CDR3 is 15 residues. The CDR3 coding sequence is TGTGCCAGCAGTTTGGAGGGGGCGAACACAGATACGCAGTATTTT. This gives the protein CASSLEGANTDTQYF.

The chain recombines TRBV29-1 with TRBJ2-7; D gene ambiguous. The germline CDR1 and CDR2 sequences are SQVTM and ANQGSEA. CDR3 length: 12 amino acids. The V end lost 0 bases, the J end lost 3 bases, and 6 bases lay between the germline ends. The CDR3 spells CSVEDASYEQYF. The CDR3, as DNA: TGCAGCGTTGAAGATGCAAGCTACGAGCAGTACTTC.

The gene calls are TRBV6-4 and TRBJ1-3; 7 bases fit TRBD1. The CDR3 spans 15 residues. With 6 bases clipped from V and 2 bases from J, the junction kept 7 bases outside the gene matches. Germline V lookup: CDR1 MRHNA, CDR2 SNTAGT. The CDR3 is CASRDKTGTGNTIYF. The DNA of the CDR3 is TGTGCCAGCAGAGATAAGACAGGGACTGGAAACACCATATATTTT.

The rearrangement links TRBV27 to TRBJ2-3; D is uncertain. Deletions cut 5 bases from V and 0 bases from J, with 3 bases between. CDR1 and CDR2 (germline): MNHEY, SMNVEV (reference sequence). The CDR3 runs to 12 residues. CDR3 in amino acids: CASSGSTDTQYF. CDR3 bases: TGTGCCAGCAGTGGAAGCACAGATACGCAGTATTTT.

CDR3 sequence (DNA): TGTGCCAGCAGTGACGGTAGGGGGGGATCCTCCTACGAGCAGTACTTC. The encoded protein is CASSDGRGGSSYEQYF. The chain combines TRBV6-1 with TRBJ2-7, with D perhaps matching TRBD2 (7 bases). From germline, CDR1 is MNHNS and CDR2 SASEGT. The CDR3 contains 16 residues. V lost 3 bases and J lost 0, with 15 bases in between.

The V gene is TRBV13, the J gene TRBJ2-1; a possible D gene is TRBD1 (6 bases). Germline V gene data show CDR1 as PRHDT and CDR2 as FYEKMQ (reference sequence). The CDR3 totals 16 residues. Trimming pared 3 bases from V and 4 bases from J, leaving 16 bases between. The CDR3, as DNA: TGTGCCAGCAGCTTGGCGACAGGAGGTGGATACAATGAGCAGTTCTTC. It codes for CASSLATGGGYNEQFF.

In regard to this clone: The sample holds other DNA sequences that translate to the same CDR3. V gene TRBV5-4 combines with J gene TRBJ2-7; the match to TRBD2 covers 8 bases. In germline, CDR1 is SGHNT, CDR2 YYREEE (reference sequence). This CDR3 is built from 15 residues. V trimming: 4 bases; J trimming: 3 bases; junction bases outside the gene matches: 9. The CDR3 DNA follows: TGTGCCAGCAGCCCGGGGGGGGGTTCCAGCTACGAGCAGTACTTC. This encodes CASSPGGGSSYEQYF.

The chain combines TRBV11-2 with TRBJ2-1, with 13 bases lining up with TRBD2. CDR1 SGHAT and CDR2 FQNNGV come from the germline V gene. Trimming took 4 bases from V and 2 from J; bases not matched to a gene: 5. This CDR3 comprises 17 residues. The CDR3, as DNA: TGTGCCAGCAGCTCACGGACTAGCGGGGGCGCCTACAATGAGCAGTTCTTC. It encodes CASSSRTSGGAYNEQFF. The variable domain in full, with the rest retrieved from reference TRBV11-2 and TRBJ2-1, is EAGVAQSPRYKIIEKRQSVAFWCNPISGHATLYWYQQILGQGPKLLIQFQNNGVVDDSQLPKDRFSAERLKGVDSTLKIQPAKLEDSAVYLCASSSRTSGGAYNEQFFGPGTRLTVL.

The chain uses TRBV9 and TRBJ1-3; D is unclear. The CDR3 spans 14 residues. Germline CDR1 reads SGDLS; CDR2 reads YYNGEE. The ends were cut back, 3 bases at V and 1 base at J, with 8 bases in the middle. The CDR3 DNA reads TGTGCCAGCAGCGCCTCGGTGTCTGGAAACACCATATATTTT. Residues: CASSASVSGNTIYF.

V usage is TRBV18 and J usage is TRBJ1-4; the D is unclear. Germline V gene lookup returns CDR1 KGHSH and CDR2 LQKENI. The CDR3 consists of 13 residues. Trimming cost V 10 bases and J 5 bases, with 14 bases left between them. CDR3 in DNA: TGTGCCACCTCCCTAGGCAGAAATGAAAAACTGTTTTTT. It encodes CATSLGRNEKLFF. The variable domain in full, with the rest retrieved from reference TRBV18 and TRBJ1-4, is NAGVMQNPRHLVRRRGQEARLRCSPMKGHSHVYWYRQLPEEGLKFMVYLQKENIIDESGMPKERFSAEFPKEGPSILRIQQVVRGDSAAYFCATSLGRNEKLFFGSGTQLSVL.